Below, 9 T cell receptor beta chains from the same sample are listed, as sequenced in a study of radiotherapy plus CTLA-4 blockade in lung cancer. The assay was immunoSEQ multiplex PCR, and TCRdb's table has in-frame clones only and misses some. Found here are roughly 44,000 clones, roughly 84% of them singletons; the top ten hold 6.5% to 9%. The specimen was peripheral blood, collected from a patient treated with radiotherapy plus ipilimumab. The receptor source for this set is a human donor with non-small cell lung cancer whose response to radiotherapy plus ipilimumab could not be evaluated.

This CDR3 is CASTQGGSYNEQFF. For the CDR3, the DNA is TGTGCCAGCACCCAGGGGGGATCCTACAATGAGCAGTTCTTC. The chain links TRBV7-9 to TRBJ2-1, with D perhaps TRBD1 (7 bases). This CDR3 region has 14 residues. Germline values: CDR1 SEHNR, CDR2 FQNEAQ (reference sequence). V dropped 7 bases and J dropped 1 base, with 11 bases sitting between them.

In nucleotides, the CDR3 is TGTGCCAGCAGCTCAGAAGGACAGACCTACGAGCAGTACTTC. Translation: CASSSEGQTYEQYF. This chain connects TRBV7-9 to TRBJ2-7, with a possible D match to TRBD1 (6 bases). The CDR3 is 14 residues long. The V gene's germline CDR1 is SEHNR and CDR2 FQNEAQ (reference sequence). V gave up 4 bases and J gave up 2 bases, with 12 bases separating them.

The genes are TRBV5-1 and TRBJ2-7; D perhaps matches TRBD1 (6 bases). CDR1 is SGHRS, CDR2 YFSETQ, per germline. The CDR3 loop spans 18 amino acids. Deletions cut 4 bases from V and 0 bases from J, with 23 bases between. The CDR3 reads CASSPGGRQVTVSYEQYF. The CDR3 DNA is TGCGCCAGCAGCCCTGGGGGCCGACAGGTTACGGTCTCCTACGAGCAGTACTTC.

This clone was seen more than once but under ten times. V is TRBV5-1 and J is TRBJ1-2; D is ambiguous. Germline V gene lookup returns CDR1 SGHRS and CDR2 YFSETQ. There are 14 residues in the CDR3. Deletions cut 2 bases from V and 6 bases from J, with 14 bases between. The CDR3 reads CASSLLTYLDGYTF. The CDR3 DNA follows: TGCGCCAGCAGCTTATTGACATATCTGGATGGCTACACCTTC.

About this clone itself: The same CDR3 is also encoded by other DNA sequences in this sample. The J gene is TRBJ1-1, the V gene TRBV7-2; unclear D gene. In germline, CDR1 is SGHTA, CDR2 FQGNSA. V dropped 1 base and J dropped 1 base, with 10 bases sitting between them. The CDR3 has 15 residues. The CDR3 here is CASSLVGGSNTEAFF. In DNA form, the CDR3 reads TGTGCCAGCAGCTTAGTCGGCGGGTCGAACACTGAAGCTTTCTTT.

This rearrangement joins TRBV4-3 to TRBJ1-3; tentative D call: TRBD1 (5 bases). Germline V gene lookup returns CDR1 LGHNA and CDR2 YSLEER. Trimming removed 4 bases from V and 0 bases from J, with 10 bases in between. CDR3 length: 15 residues. CDR3: CASSPDTFSGNTIYF. Here the CDR3 DNA reads TGCGCCAGCAGCCCGGACACTTTCTCTGGAAACACCATATATTTT.

The rearrangement uses TRBV25-1 and TRBJ2-1; 7 nucleotides line up with TRBD2. The CDR3 totals 14 residues. Germline lookup yields CDR1 MGHDK and CDR2 SYGVNS. With V trimmed by 1 base and J by 8 bases, 5 bases remained unmatched. The CDR3 reads CASSEFREAHEQFF. The CDR3 DNA is TGTGCCAGCAGTGAATTTCGGGAGGCCCATGAGCAGTTCTTC.

The chain links TRBV5-4 to TRBJ1-1; D gene unclear. V was clipped by 3 bases and J by 5 bases, with 11 bases between them. Germline assignment: CDR1 SGHNT and CDR2 YYREEE (reference sequence). This CDR3 is built from 13 residues. The CDR3 loop reads CASSSGRGTEAFF. The CDR3 DNA sequence: TGTGCCAGCAGCTCCGGGAGAGGTACTGAAGCTTTCTTT.

The chain is built from TRBV9 and TRBJ1-4, with TRBD1 matching 8 bases. This CDR3 region has 16 residues. V trimming: 3 bases; J trimming: 8 bases; junction bases outside the gene matches: 12. Germline V gene data show CDR1 as SGDLS and CDR2 as YYNGEE. The CDR3 DNA sequence: TGTGCCAGCAGCGCCTCCGACAGGGGTAATAGGGAAAAACTGTTTTTT. Residues: CASSASDRGNREKLFF. Using reference TRBV9 and TRBJ1-4 for the parts outside the CDR3, the full variable domain is DSGVTQTPKHLITATGQRVTLRCSPRSGDLSVYWYQQSLDQGLQFLIQYYNGEERAKGNILERFSAQQFPDLHSELNLSSLELGDSALYFCASSASDRGNREKLFFGSGTQLSVL.